The count of the clone carrying this T cell receptor beta chain is one. Its antigen remains unknown. For each subset, genomic DNA was distributed in equal portions over several immunoSEQ plates. Produced via immunoSEQ multiplex PCR; TCRdb's table is partial and in-frame only. This table holds a few million clones, 90% to 95% found once. These data belong to a study of shared clonotypes between healthy human individuals. Study-wide results and limits: Naive subsets generally had larger estimated richness than memory subsets.

V lost 6 bases, J lost 7 bases, and 10 bases lay in between. The CDR3 runs 12 residues. The germline CDR1 and CDR2 sequences are MDHEN and SYDVKM. It was into CD45RA+ naive and CD45RA-negative memory subsets that the CD4+ cells were split. The sample was naive CD4+ T cells sorted from blood. Subset in this sample: CD45RA+ positively selected. This clonotype was obtained from a man in his late teens or twenties in good health. The rearrangement joins TRBV28 to TRBJ1-5; no firm D call. This chain's CDR3 is CASSRVGQPQHF. CDR3 coding DNA: TGTGCCAGCAGCCGGGTAGGGCAGCCCCAGCATTTT. The complete variable domain, with remaining parts taken from reference TRBV28 and TRBJ1-5, reads DVKVTQSSRYLVKRTGEKVFLECVQDMDHENMFWYRQDPGLGLRLIYFSYDVKMKEKGDIPEGYSVSREKKERFSLILESASTNQTSMYLCASSRVGQPQHFGDGTRLSIL.